The entry below gives a single T cell receptor (beta chain) sequence along with its context. The antigen is unknown. V was pared by 6 bases and J by 7 bases, with 8 bases of the junction left unmatched. Per the germline V gene, CDR1 is MDHEN and CDR2 is SYDVKM. The CDR3 spans 14 residues. The sample is drawn from a study of blood T cells in healthy people across ages. Study context: For every two T cells, template switching captured about one barcoded beta molecule. Broader study findings: No conclusive comparison of naive versus antigen-experienced cells was possible with unsorted PBMCs.

A second PCR of roughly 7 to 11 cycles used a sample-barcoded 5' primer and a J-beta primer mix. Every sample gave at least 3 million paired-end reads containing CDR3. TCRdb re-derived calls from the 5' RACE reads in MiXCR, one entry per CDR3 protein. The sample lists approximately 900,000 distinct CDR3 sequences; almost 30% were seen once. The sample was also linked to a second study, of T cells of mothers and their children.

This sequence was found in a middle-aged woman in good health. Specimen: blood. The chain is built from TRBV28 and TRBJ1-5, with 8 nucleotides matching TRBD1. In DNA, the CDR3 is TGTGCCAGCAGCCCTGACAGGGGCCCACAGCCCCAGCATTTT. Translating it yields CASSPDRGPQPQHF.